Described below is a single TCR beta chain sequence and its context. As yet, its antigen is unknown. There are 13 residues in the CDR3. In germline, CDR1 is SGHRS, CDR2 YFSETQ. The V end lost 7 bases, the J end lost 1 base, and 11 bases lay between the germline ends. These data are taken from a study of a mutant IDH1 vaccine in newly diagnosed glioma. Study-level information: Most had both radiotherapy and temozolomide beforehand; others had only one.

Described time point: week 5, during vaccination. Doses comprised 300 ug of mutant IDH1 20-mer peptide each, plus topical imiquimod. Sequenced by immunoSEQ multiplex PCR; TCRdb stores in-frame clones only, minus some. The profile shows around 56,000 clones, around 82% of them singletons. The TCR comes from a woman between 18 and 29 years old with glioma. Some clones in this sample may be carry-over from other donors' samples. Source: PBMCs, taken from a glioma patient whose treatment included an IDH1 peptide vaccine. The chain has TRBV5-1 and TRBJ1-1, with TRBD1 as a possible D gene (6 bases). The CDR3 is CASGLGGNTEAFF. DNA for the CDR3: TGCGCCAGCGGATTAGGGGGGAACACTGAAGCTTTCTTT.